This T cell receptor (beta chain) was recorded in a study of regulatory T cells in long-lasting Graves disease. Study conclusions and caveats: Favored usage of TRBV28, TRBJ1-2 and TRBJ2-5 was recorded in persistent disease. Persistent patients had a count of shared public clonotypes (around 2,500) that exceeded that of new patients (about 930).

This clonotype was seen repeatedly, ten times or more. Its antigen is as yet unknown. Sample time point: newly diagnosed GD, antithyroid drugs for less than 3 months. Construction of the TCR library relied on RNA isolated from PBMCs. Investigators prepared the TCR beta libraries by applying iRepertoire HTBI primers and Arm-PCR of CDR3 regions. TCRdb re-called the multiplex PCR reads with MiXCR, one entry per CDR3 protein. This sample carries around 330,000 distinct CDR3 sequences, 15% to 20% of them seen once, and the ten largest clones take about 38%. The CDR3 sequence is 12 residues long. Germline V gives CDR1 SNHLY, CDR2 FYNNEI. Trimming took off 8 bases at V and 5 bases at J, with 12 bases between the two ends.

The specimen comprised peripheral blood mononuclear cells (PBMCs), sampled at new diagnosis, from a patient treated with antithyroid drugs. This clonotype was sampled from a female donor with Graves disease. This sequence joins TRBV2 and TRBJ2-5; TRBD2 is a possible D gene (5 bases). CDR3 DNA: TGTGCCAGCTGGGCGGGTTCGGAGACCCAGTACTTC. Its translation is CASWAGSETQYF.